This T cell receptor beta chain was obtained from a study of T cell repertoires in cytomegalovirus infection. Study information: Evidence of both CMV infection and a matching HLA type came from public TCR beta signatures.

The table lists this clonotype with many counts. Its antigen is not known. TCRdb fed the reads into MiXCR, producing one record per CDR3 protein. This table has roughly 220,000 distinct CDR3 sequences, around 35% appearing once. The V segment lost 6 bases and the J segment 6 bases; nucleotides outside the gene matches: 10. CDR1 and CDR2 (germline): MNHEY, SMNVEV (reference sequence). The CDR3 covers 14 residues. General study points: Cumulative frequency (of public TCR beta family members) identified carriers of CMV plus the relevant HLA. Clonotypes of TCR beta that were HLA-C-restricted and CMV-specific dominated the ex vivo response.

The J gene is TRBJ2-7, the V gene TRBV27; 8 bases are a match to TRBD1. The TCR comes from a human donor in good health (CMV status not recorded). Some clones in this sample may be carry-over from other donors' samples. This sample comprised CD8+ T cells from cultured PBMCs, obtained from culture after CMV antigen stimulation. CDR3 amino acids: CASSSLGQGFEQYF. CDR3 coding DNA: TGTGCCAGCAGCTCCCTCGGACAGGGCTTCGAGCAGTACTTC.